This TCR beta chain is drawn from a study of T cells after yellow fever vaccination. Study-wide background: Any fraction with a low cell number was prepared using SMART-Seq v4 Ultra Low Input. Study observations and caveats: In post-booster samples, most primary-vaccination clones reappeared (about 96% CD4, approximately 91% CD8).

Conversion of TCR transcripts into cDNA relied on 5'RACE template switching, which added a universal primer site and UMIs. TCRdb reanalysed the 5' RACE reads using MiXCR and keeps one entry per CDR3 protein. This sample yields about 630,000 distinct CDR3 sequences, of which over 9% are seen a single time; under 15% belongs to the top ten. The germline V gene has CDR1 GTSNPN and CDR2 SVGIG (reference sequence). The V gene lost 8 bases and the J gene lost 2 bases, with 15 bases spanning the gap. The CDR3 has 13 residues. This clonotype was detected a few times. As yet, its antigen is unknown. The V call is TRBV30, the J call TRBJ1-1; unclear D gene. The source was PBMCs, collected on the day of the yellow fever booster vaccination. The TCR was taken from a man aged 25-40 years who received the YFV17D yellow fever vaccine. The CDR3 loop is CARRVTANTEAFF. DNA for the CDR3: TGTGCCAGAAGGGTGACGGCAAACACTGAAGCTTTCTTT. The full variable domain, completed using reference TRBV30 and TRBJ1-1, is SQTIHQWPATLVQPVGSPLSLECTVEGTSNPNLYWYRQAAGRGLQLLFYSVGIGQISSEVPQNLSASRPQDRQFILSSKKLLLSDSGFYLCARRVTANTEAFFGQGTRLTVV.